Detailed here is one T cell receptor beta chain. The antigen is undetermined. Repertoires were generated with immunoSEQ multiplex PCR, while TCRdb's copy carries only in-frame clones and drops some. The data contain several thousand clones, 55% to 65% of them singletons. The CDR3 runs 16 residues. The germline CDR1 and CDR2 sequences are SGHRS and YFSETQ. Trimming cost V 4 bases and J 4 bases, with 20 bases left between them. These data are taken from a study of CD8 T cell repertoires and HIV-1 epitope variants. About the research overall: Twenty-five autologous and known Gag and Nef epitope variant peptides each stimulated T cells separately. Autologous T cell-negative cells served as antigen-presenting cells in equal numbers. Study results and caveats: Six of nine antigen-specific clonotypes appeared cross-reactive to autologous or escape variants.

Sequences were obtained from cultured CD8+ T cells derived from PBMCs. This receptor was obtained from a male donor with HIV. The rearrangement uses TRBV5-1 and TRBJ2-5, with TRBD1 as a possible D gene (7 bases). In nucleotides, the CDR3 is TGCGCCAGCAGCCAGGACTTGGAGGGGGCACGAGAGACCCAGTACTTC. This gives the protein CASSQDLEGARETQYF.